This passage covers 12 T cell receptor beta chains from one sample sequenced in a study of T cell changes during pregnancy in multiple sclerosis. Repertoires were generated with immunoSEQ multiplex PCR, while TCRdb's copy carries only in-frame clones and drops some. The sample lists 88,000 or so clones, 92% occurring once. This specimen consisted of peripheral blood, obtained before pregnancy. The receptors derive from a female donor with multiple sclerosis, enrolled in a pregnancy study.

V is TRBV2 and J is TRBJ2-7, with D maybe TRBD1 (5 bases). Germline V gives CDR1 SNHLY, CDR2 FYNNEI. The CDR3 has 19 amino acids. V was pared by 3 bases and J by 0 bases, with 24 bases between. CDR3 nucleotide sequence: TGTGCCAGCAGTGACGGTGGACACTCAAAAGCTTCAAGCTCCTACGAGCAGTACTTC. Encoded protein: CASSDGGHSKASSSYEQYF.

V usage is TRBV10-2 and J usage is TRBJ2-5, with D perhaps TRBD1 (5 bases). The CDR3 is made up of 13 amino acids. CDR1 is WSHSY, CDR2 SAAADI, per germline. V dropped 3 bases and J dropped 6 bases, with 11 bases sitting between them. The DNA for the CDR3 is TGCGCCAGCAGTGAATTTAGGGGTCAGACCCAGTACTTC. This sequence encodes CASSEFRGQTQYF.

The chain combines TRBV19 with TRBJ1-5; the D is unclear. The ends were cut back, 3 bases at V and 4 bases at J, with 16 bases in the middle. This CDR3 has 16 residues. The germline gives CDR1 LNHDA, CDR2 SQIVND (reference sequence). The CDR3 reads CASSIGVGSYNQPQHF. The DNA of the CDR3 is TGTGCCAGTAGTATCGGGGTGGGGTCCTATAATCAGCCCCAGCATTTT.

This sequence joins TRBV6-5 and TRBJ2-1; 7 bases line up with TRBD1. J lost 6 bases, V lost 6 bases, and 5 bases had no gene match. Germline V gene data show CDR1 as MNHEY and CDR2 as SVGAGI. This CDR3 is built from 13 residues. This chain's CDR3 is CASSQGESNEQFF. As DNA, the CDR3 is TGTGCCAGCAGCCAGGGGGAGAGCAATGAGCAGTTCTTC.

This sequence joins TRBV2 and TRBJ2-7, with D possibly TRBD2 on 6 matching bases. The germline CDR1 and CDR2 sequences are SNHLY and FYNNEI. This CDR3 has 14 amino acids. Trimming took off 0 bases at V and 3 bases at J, with 9 bases between the two ends. CDR3: CASSEAGGRYEQYF. In DNA, the CDR3 is TGTGCCAGCAGTGAAGCGGGGGGACGCTACGAGCAGTACTTC.

The chain employs TRBV2 and TRBJ1-5; tentatively, D is TRBD1 (6 bases). V was clipped by 4 bases and J by 6 bases, with 13 bases between them. The CDR3 has 14 residues. Germline assignment: CDR1 SNHLY and CDR2 FYNNEI. The CDR3 nucleotides are TGTGCCAGCAGTGGTCCGCAGGGGTCTCAGCCCCAGCATTTT. The encoded protein is CASSGPQGSQPQHF.

The chain links TRBV9 to TRBJ1-6, with TRBD1 as a possible D gene (5 bases). The V and J ends lost 0 bases and 10 bases respectively, with 17 bases between them. Germline V gives CDR1 SGDLS, CDR2 YYNGEE. The CDR3 length is 16 residues. CDR3 amino acids: CASSVGRGTEGSPLHF. DNA for the CDR3: TGTGCCAGCAGCGTAGGTCGGGGGACGGAGGGATCACCCCTCCACTTT.

This chain connects TRBV10-2 to TRBJ1-1; the match to TRBD1 covers 9 bases. Losses at the gene ends were 6 bases for V and 5 bases for J; bases not matched to a gene: 10. The CDR3 runs 15 residues. CDR1 and CDR2 from the germline V gene are WSHSY and SAAADI. The CDR3 sequence: CASSKTGGAWTEAFF. The CDR3 nucleotides read TGCGCCAGCAGCAAAACAGGGGGCGCGTGGACTGAAGCTTTCTTT.

The rearrangement uses TRBV6-1 and TRBJ2-5, with D possibly being TRBD2 (6 bases). Germline values: CDR1 MNHNS, CDR2 SASEGT. This CDR3 comprises 12 residues. Trimming cost V 10 bases and J 3 bases, with 12 bases left between them. The DNA for the CDR3 is TGTGCCACCGGGGACTTCGAAGAGACCCAGTACTTC. Translating it yields CATGDFEETQYF.

The gene calls are TRBV9 and TRBJ1-2, with 7 bases that match TRBD1. The germline CDR1 and CDR2 sequences are SGDLS and YYNGEE. The CDR3 sequence is 13 residues long. The J segment lost 8 bases and the V segment lost 2 bases, leaving 6 bases of the junction unmatched. CDR3 sequence: CASSVQTGTGYTF. The CDR3 DNA reads as TGTGCCAGCAGCGTCCAGACAGGGACGGGCTACACCTTC.

V gene TRBV27 combines with J gene TRBJ1-1, with a tentative D call TRBD1 (6 bases). The V and J ends lost 6 bases and 6 bases respectively, with 14 bases between them. The CDR3 consists of 13 residues. Germline-derived CDR1 and CDR2 are MNHEY and SMNVEV (reference sequence). The CDR3 sequence is CASSEQGRAEAFF. The CDR3 DNA is TGTGCCAGCAGCGAACAGGGAAGGGCTGAAGCTTTCTTT.

The rearrangement uses TRBV29-1 and TRBJ2-1; D remains ambiguous. The V end was cut by 8 bases, the J end by 7 bases, with 12 bases between. This CDR3 is built from 11 residues. Germline CDR1 and CDR2: SQVTM and ANQGSEA. CDR3: CSLERMNEQFF. DNA for the CDR3: TGCAGCCTAGAAAGAATGAATGAGCAGTTCTTC.